This T cell receptor beta chain originates from a study of T cells after yellow fever vaccination. In regard to this clonotype: Germline and junction disagree at one end, which may indicate a read error.

Germline assignment: CDR1 SGHDN and CDR2 FVKESK. The CDR3 has 13 amino acids. TCRdb fed the 5' RACE reads into MiXCR, producing one record per CDR3 protein. Of hundreds of thousands of distinct CDR3 sequences in the sample, about 12% are singletons; the top ten hold about 15%. Material: PBMCs, obtained on the day of the yellow fever booster vaccination. The genes are TRBV14 and TRBJ1-1, with a weak D call TRBD1 (6 bases). The source of this sequence is a man aged 30 to 39 who received the YFV17D yellow fever vaccine. The CDR3 loop reads CAISLGGGKAAFF. In DNA form, the CDR3 reads TGTGCCATCAGCCTTGGTGGGGGCAAGGCGGCTTTCTTT.